A single sample gave rise to the 10 T cell receptor beta chains below, sequenced in a study of response to subunit inactivated influenza vaccine. TCRdb ran MiXCR on the RT-PCR reads and lists one entry per CDR3 protein. The profile shows about 570,000 distinct CDR3 sequences, approximately 10% of them singletons. Specimen: PBMCs from blood, collected on the day of vaccination. These TCRs come from a man aged 50 to 60 who received an inactivated influenza vaccine.

Only a few counts were recorded for this clonotype. The gene calls are TRBV20-1 and TRBJ2-7; D is unclear. Germline V gives CDR1 DFQATT, CDR2 SNEGSKA (reference sequence). The CDR3 covers 14 residues. Between the trimmed V and J ends, which lost 0 bases and 4 bases, there was a span of 13 bases. CDR3 amino acids: CSARDPVFSYEQYF. In DNA, the CDR3 is TGCAGTGCTAGAGATCCTGTTTTCTCGTACGAGCAGTACTTC.

The chain is built from TRBV12-3 or TRBV12-4 and TRBJ2-1, with 11 bases matching TRBD1. This CDR3 is 14 amino acids long. Germline trimming cut 3 bases from V and 7 bases from J; bases unmatched to any gene: 2. Written as DNA, the CDR3 is TGTGCCAGCAGTTTTCGGGACAGGGGGAATGAGCAGTTCTTC. Protein sequence: CASSFRDRGNEQFF.

This clonotype was detected a few times. One junction end disagrees with the germline gene, perhaps due to a read error. This chain links TRBV20-1 with TRBJ2-7; perhaps TRBD2 as D (6 bases). This CDR3 has 12 residues. The V gene's germline CDR1 is DFQATT and CDR2 SNEGSKA (reference sequence). CDR3 amino acids: CSAATGVDSRSF. The CDR3 coding sequence is TGCAGTGCCGCGACGGGGGTCGATTCGCGGTCCTTC.

The V call is TRBV19, the J call TRBJ2-1; 7 bases fit TRBD2. Trimming cost V 5 bases and J 5 bases; bases outside gene matches: 6. Germline V CDR1 and CDR2: LNHDA, SQIVND (reference sequence). The CDR3 has 14 residues. This CDR3 reads CASSLGLKDNEQFF. In DNA form, the CDR3 reads TGTGCCAGTAGTTTGGGACTAAAAGACAATGAGCAGTTCTTC.

The chain is built from TRBV11-1 and TRBJ2-1, with TRBD1 as a possible D gene (6 bases). With 2 bases removed from V and 0 bases from J, the gap between germline ends came to 11 bases. There are 16 residues in the CDR3. Per germline, CDR1 SGHAT and CDR2 FQDESV (reference sequence). Here the CDR3 reads CASSLRGSSSYNEQFF. In DNA form, the CDR3 reads TGTGCCAGCAGCTTAAGGGGGTCCAGCTCCTACAATGAGCAGTTCTTC.

This chain joins TRBV5-8 and TRBJ2-5, with 9 bases identical to TRBD1. Germline V CDR1 and CDR2: SGHTS, YDEGEE. This CDR3 contains 15 residues. The V gene end was trimmed by 6 bases and the J gene end by 4 bases; junction bases not matched to a gene: 10. In DNA form, the CDR3 reads TGTGCCAGCACCCCGGGACAGGGAAATTCAGAGACCCAGTACTTC. Its translation is CASTPGQGNSETQYF.

The V and J genes are TRBV5-1 and TRBJ1-1; TRBD1 aligns across 10 bases. This CDR3 contains 15 residues. Germline V gene lookup returns CDR1 SGHRS and CDR2 YFSETQ. V trimming: 3 bases; J trimming: 3 bases; junction bases outside the gene matches: 5. CDR3 nucleotides: TGCGCCAGCAGCTATCCCGGGACAGGGGACACTGAAGCTTTCTTT. Its protein product is CASSYPGTGDTEAFF. The variable domain in full, completed from reference TRBV5-1 and TRBJ1-1, reads KAGVTQTPRYLIKTRGQQVTLSCSPISGHRSVSWYQQTPGQGLQFLFEYFSETQRNKGNFPGRFSGRQFSNSRSEMNVSTLELGDSALYLCASSYPGTGDTEAFFGQGTRLTVV.

This clonotype has only a few counts. The chain couples TRBV10-3 to TRBJ2-2; 8 nucleotides align to TRBD2. This CDR3 is built from 15 residues. CDR1 is ENHRY, CDR2 SYGVKD, per germline. The J segment lost 6 bases and the V segment lost 3 bases, leaving 6 bases of the junction unmatched. In DNA form, the CDR3 reads TGTGCCATCAGTGACCGTGCGGGAGGTTCCGGGGAGCTGTTTTTT. Translation gives CAISDRAGGSGELFF.

This clonotype was picked up a small number of times. The rearrangement uses TRBV3-1 and TRBJ2-3; no clear D gene. V shed 0 bases and J shed 6 bases, with 25 bases lying between them. Germline CDR1 LGHDT, CDR2 YNNKEL (reference sequence). The CDR3 contains 19 residues. CDR3 loop: CASSQDRPTEAPSGDTQYF. In nucleotides, the CDR3 is TGTGCCAGCAGCCAAGATCGACCTACAGAAGCCCCTTCTGGGGATACGCAGTATTTT.

This clonotype was counted ten times or more. The V and J genes are TRBV5-6 and TRBJ2-6, with D possibly matching TRBD1 (5 bases). CDR1 and CDR2 from the germline V gene are SGHDT and YYEEEE. Deletions cut 0 bases from V and 0 bases from J, with 10 bases between. This CDR3 contains 17 residues. The CDR3 DNA is TGTGCCAGCAGCTTGGCAGGGATCAGCTCTGGGGCCAACGTCCTGACTTTC. The encoded protein is CASSLAGISSGANVLTF.